This T cell receptor (beta chain) was documented in a study of human T cells and chemical hapten exposure. Overall study: Upper inner arm skin measuring approximately 2 cm by approximately 2 cm received 2% DPC for sensitization.

Described time point: patch test 2, 6 weeks after DPC sensitization. The treatment: therapeutic diphenylcyclopropenone sensitization with weekly scalp DPC. Findings and caveats of the study: Expanded TCRs made up significantly more big CDR3 similarity clusters than controls did.

Germline V gene lookup returns CDR1 MNHEY and CDR2 SVGEGT. V dropped 8 bases and J dropped 0 bases, with 8 bases sitting between them. This CDR3 contains 13 residues. The sample holds many counts of this clonotype. Its antigen is unknown. Via MiXCR, TCRdb re-called the RACE reads, giving one row per CDR3 protein. The sample holds some 100,000 distinct CDR3 sequences, approximately 8.8% seen once. This TCR came from a woman between 40 and 50 years old with alopecia areata. Some clones in this sample may be carry-over from other donors' samples. Sequences were derived from whole blood, sampled in connection with sensitization to the hapten diphenylcyclopropenone (DPC). The gene calls are TRBV6-2 or TRBV6-3 and TRBJ2-1; no firm D call. The CDR3 loop is CASGSGSYNEQFF. The CDR3 DNA follows: TGTGCCAGCGGTTCGGGCTCCTACAATGAGCAGTTCTTC.